This T cell receptor beta chain was sequenced during a study of shared clonotypes between healthy human individuals. CDR1 DFQATT and CDR2 SNEGSKA come from the germline V gene (reference sequence). The length of the CDR3 is 11 residues. V trimming: 3 bases; J trimming: 8 bases; junction bases outside the gene matches: 0. Here immunoSEQ multiplex PCR was the method, and the copy in TCRdb shows in-frame clones only, minus some. The sample shows roughly 400,000 clones, about 96% of them seen only once. The V gene is TRBV20-1, the J gene TRBJ2-1, with TRBD2 matching 8 bases. The clonotype was recovered from a man under 40 in good health. The sample comprised memory CD8+ T cells sorted from blood. Subset meaning: CD45RO+ cells pooled with CCR7-negative TemRA cells. CDR3 bases: TGCAGTGCTAGCGGGAGGGATGAGCAGTTCTTC. Its translation: CSASGRDEQFF.